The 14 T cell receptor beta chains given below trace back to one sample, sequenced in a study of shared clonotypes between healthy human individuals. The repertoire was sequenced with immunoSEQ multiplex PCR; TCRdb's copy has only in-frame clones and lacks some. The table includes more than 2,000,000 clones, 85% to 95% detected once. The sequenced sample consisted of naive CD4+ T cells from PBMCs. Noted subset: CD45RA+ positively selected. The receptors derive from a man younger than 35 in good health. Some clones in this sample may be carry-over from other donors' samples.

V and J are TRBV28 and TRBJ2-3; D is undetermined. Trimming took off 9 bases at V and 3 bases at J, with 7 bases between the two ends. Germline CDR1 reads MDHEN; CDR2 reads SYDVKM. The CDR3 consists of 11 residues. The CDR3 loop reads CASLATDTQYF. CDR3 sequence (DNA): TGTGCCAGTTTAGCAACAGATACGCAGTATTTT.

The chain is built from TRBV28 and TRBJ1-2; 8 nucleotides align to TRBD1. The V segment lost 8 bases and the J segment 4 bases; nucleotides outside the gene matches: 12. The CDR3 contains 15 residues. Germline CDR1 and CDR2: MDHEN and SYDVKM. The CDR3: CASLRSDRDGYGYTF. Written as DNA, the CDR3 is TGTGCCAGCCTCAGATCGGACAGGGACGGCTATGGCTACACCTTC.

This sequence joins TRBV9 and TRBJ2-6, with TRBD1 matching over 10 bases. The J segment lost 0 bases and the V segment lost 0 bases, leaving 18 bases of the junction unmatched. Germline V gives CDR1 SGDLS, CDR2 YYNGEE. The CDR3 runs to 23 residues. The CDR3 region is CASSVATGVRDRGQRSGANVLTF. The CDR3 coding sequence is TGTGCCAGCAGCGTAGCTACGGGGGTCCGCGACAGGGGGCAACGCTCTGGGGCCAACGTCCTGACTTTC.

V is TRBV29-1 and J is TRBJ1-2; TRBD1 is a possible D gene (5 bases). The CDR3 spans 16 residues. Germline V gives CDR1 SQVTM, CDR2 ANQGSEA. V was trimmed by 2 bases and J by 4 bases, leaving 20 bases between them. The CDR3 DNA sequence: TGCAGCGTTGAAAGAAGGGGCATCCCCCATGGCTATGGCTACACCTTC. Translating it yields CSVERRGIPHGYGYTF.

CDR3 amino acids: CASSLASGTYEQFF. The CDR3 bases are TGCGCCAGCAGCTTGGCTAGCGGGACGTATGAGCAGTTCTTC. The V and J genes are TRBV5-1 and TRBJ2-1; 9 bases line up with TRBD2. V lost 0 bases and J lost 8; bases outside the gene matches: 3. The CDR3 runs to 14 residues. The V gene's germline CDR1 is SGHRS and CDR2 YFSETQ.

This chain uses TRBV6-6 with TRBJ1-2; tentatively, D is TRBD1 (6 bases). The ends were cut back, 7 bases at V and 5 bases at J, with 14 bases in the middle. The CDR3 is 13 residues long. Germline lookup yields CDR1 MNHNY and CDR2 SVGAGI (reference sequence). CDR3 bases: TGTGCCAGCACCCCAACAGGGATGTATGGCTACACCTTC. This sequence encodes CASTPTGMYGYTF.

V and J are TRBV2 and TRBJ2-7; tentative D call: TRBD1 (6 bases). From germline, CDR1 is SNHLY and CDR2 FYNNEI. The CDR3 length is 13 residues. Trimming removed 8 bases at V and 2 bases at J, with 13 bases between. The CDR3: CASGDRNTYEQYF. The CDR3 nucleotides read TGTGCCAGCGGAGACAGGAATACCTACGAGCAGTACTTC.

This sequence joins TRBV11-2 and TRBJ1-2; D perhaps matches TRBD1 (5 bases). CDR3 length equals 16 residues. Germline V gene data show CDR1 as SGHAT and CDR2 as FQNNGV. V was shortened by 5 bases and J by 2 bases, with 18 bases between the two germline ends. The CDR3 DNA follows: TGTGCCAGCAGCCTTTACAATTCCGACAGAAACTATGGCTACACCTTC. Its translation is CASSLYNSDRNYGYTF.

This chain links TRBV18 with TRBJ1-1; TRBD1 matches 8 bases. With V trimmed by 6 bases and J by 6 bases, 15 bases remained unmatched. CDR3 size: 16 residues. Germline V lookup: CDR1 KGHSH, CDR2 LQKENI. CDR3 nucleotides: TGTGCCAGCTCGCTCTTCACAGGGGGAGACCCCGCTGAAGCTTTCTTT. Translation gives CASSLFTGGDPAEAFF.

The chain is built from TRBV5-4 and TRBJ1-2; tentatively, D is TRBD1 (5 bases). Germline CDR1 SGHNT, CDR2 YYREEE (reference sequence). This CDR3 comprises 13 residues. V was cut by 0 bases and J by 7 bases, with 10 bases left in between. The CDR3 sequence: CASSLGPQGGYTF. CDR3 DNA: TGTGCCAGCAGCTTGGGCCCCCAGGGTGGCTACACCTTC. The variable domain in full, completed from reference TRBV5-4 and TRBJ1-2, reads ETGVTQSPTHLIKTRGQQVTLRCSSQSGHNTVSWYQQALGQGPQFIFQYYREEENGRGNFPPRFSGLQFPNYSSELNVNALELDDSALYLCASSLGPQGGYTFGSGTRLTVV.

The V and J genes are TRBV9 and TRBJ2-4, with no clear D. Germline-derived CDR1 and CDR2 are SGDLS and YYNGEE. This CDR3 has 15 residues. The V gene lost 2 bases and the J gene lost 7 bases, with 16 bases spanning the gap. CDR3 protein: CASSVNPPMWNIQYF. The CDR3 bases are TGTGCCAGCAGCGTTAATCCCCCCATGTGGAACATTCAGTACTTC.

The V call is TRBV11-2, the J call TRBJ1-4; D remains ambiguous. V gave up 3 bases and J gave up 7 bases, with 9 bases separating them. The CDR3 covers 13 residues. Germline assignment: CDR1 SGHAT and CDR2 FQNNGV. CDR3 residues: CASSLLQAEKLFF. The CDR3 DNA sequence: TGTGCCAGCAGCTTGCTTCAGGCTGAAAAACTGTTTTTT.

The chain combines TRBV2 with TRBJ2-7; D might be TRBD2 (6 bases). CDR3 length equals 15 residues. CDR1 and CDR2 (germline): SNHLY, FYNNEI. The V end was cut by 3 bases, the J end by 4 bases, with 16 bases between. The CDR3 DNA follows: TGTGCCAGCAGTGAGAGAGGAGTGGAGGGGTACGAGCAGTACTTC. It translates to CASSERGVEGYEQYF.

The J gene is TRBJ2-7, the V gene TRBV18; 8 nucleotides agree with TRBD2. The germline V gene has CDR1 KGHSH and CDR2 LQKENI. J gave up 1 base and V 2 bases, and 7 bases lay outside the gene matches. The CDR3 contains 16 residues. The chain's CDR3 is CASSPFSGSPSYEQYF. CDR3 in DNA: TGTGCCAGCTCACCATTCAGCGGGAGTCCTTCCTACGAGCAGTACTTC.